What follows describes a single TCR beta chain. Its target is not known. The source of the sample is a study of vaccination and CD4 T cells after COVID-19. Documented treatment: approximately 9-day PBMC culture with coronavirus spike peptide pools or control peptides (ViraFEST assay). Peptide-pool expansion of antigen-specific T cells preceded TCR sequencing in ViraFEST. IL-2 at 10 IU/ml and peptide pools at approximately 9.6 ug/ml were added to PBMCs cultured at 1.5 million to 2 million per well. Cultured CD4+ T-cell DNA underwent Oncomine TCR Beta short-read sequencing. MiXCR was run by TCRdb on the PCR reads, yielding one entry per CDR3 protein. The sample has 20,000 to 25,000 distinct CDR3 sequences, 35% to 40% seen once. Trimming took off 1 base at V and 10 bases at J, with 14 bases between the two ends. The CDR3 sequence is 15 residues long. The germline gives CDR1 SGHTA, CDR2 FQGNSA.

The chain recombines TRBV7-2 with TRBJ1-6, with D possibly being TRBD1 (6 bases). The TCR originated in a human donor who had recovered from COVID-19. The sample here was CD4+ T cells from blood, cultured in vitro, taken before SARS-CoV-2 vaccination. The CDR3 bases are TGTGCCAGCAGCTTAGGACCGGACAGAGGGTCACCCCTCCACTTT. As protein: CASSLGPDRGSPLHF.